This passage covers 16 T cell receptor beta chains from one sample sequenced in a study of cytomegalovirus exposure and HLA in healthy donors. PCR involved 60 Vbeta and 13 Jbeta primers. The protocol was immunoSEQ multiplex PCR, while the TCRdb copy is restricted to in-frame clones and leaves out a portion. The table includes about 160,000 clones, about three quarters detected once. Sequences were obtained from PBMCs. The receptor set was obtained from a woman aged 25 to 39 in good health and CMV-seronegative.

This clone is a singleton in its sample. The chain couples TRBV4-3 to TRBJ1-1; D uncertain. Germline lookup yields CDR1 LGHNA and CDR2 YSLEER. V was pared by 1 base and J by 1 base, with 7 bases between. The CDR3 has 14 residues. CDR3 bases: TGCGCCAGCAGCCAAGTACAGCAGAACACTGAAGCTTTCTTT. Protein: CASSQVQQNTEAFF.

The chain uses TRBV28 and TRBJ1-1, with 8 bases that match TRBD1. J gave up 0 bases and V 1 base, and 13 bases lay outside the gene matches. Germline V gene lookup returns CDR1 MDHEN and CDR2 SYDVKM. The CDR3 has 19 amino acids. The CDR3, as DNA: TGTGCCAGCAGTTTATACGTTGAATGGACAGGGCCTTTGAACACTGAAGCTTTCTTT. Protein sequence: CASSLYVEWTGPLNTEAFF.

The V gene is TRBV11-2, the J gene TRBJ1-5; no firm D call. Trimming removed 0 bases from V and 3 bases from J, with 9 bases in between. The CDR3 runs to 15 residues. Germline V gene data show CDR1 as SGHAT and CDR2 as FQNNGV. The CDR3 DNA sequence: TGTGCCAGCAGCTTAGAACCGGGATACAATCAGCCCCAGCATTTT. Translating gives CASSLEPGYNQPQHF.

This chain links TRBV4-2 with TRBJ2-3, with D perhaps matching TRBD1 (5 bases). The ends were cut back, 1 base at V and 2 bases at J, with 13 bases in the middle. The CDR3 totals 16 residues. Germline V lookup: CDR1 LGHNA, CDR2 YNFKEQ. The CDR3 spells CASSQAKTEITDTQYF. The CDR3 DNA is TGTGCCAGCAGCCAAGCCAAGACAGAGATCACAGATACGCAGTATTTT.

A single count supports this clone. The chain employs TRBV9 and TRBJ1-3; D is unclear. CDR3 length equals 12 residues. The germline V gene has CDR1 SGDLS and CDR2 YYNGEE. The germline V and J ends were trimmed by 4 bases and 0 bases, with 2 bases remaining between them. DNA of the CDR3: TGTGCCAGCAGCCTCTCTGGAAACACCATATATTTT. Encoded protein: CASSLSGNTIYF.

The genes are TRBV25-1 and TRBJ2-2; D gene unclear. Trimming took 6 bases from V and 5 from J, leaving 13 bases between them. Germline-derived CDR1 and CDR2 are MGHDK and SYGVNS. This CDR3 has 14 amino acids. The CDR3 sequence is CASSEVGWTGELFF. CDR3 in DNA: TGTGCCAGCAGCGAGGTTGGTTGGACCGGGGAGCTGTTTTTT.

V usage is TRBV5-4 and J usage is TRBJ1-2; D uncertain. The CDR3 covers 14 residues. Germline V CDR1 and CDR2: SGHNT, YYREEE (reference sequence). Trimming took off 4 bases at V and 4 bases at J, with 14 bases between the two ends. CDR3 in DNA: TGTGCCAGCAGCCTTAATAACCACGGCTATGGCTACACCTTC. Protein: CASSLNNHGYGYTF.

The genes are TRBV18 and TRBJ2-1; 13 positions agree with TRBD2. Germline trimming cut 2 bases from V and 6 bases from J; bases unmatched to any gene: 1. The length of the CDR3 is 15 residues. Germline V gene lookup returns CDR1 KGHSH and CDR2 LQKENI. This CDR3 is CASSPTSGGANEQFF. For the CDR3, the DNA is TGTGCCAGCTCACCAACTAGCGGGGGGGCCAATGAGCAGTTCTTC.

This rearrangement joins TRBV19 to TRBJ2-6, with a possible D match to TRBD1 (6 bases). The CDR3 is made up of 15 amino acids. V lost 4 bases and J 4 bases, leaving 11 bases between the germline ends. Germline lookup yields CDR1 LNHDA and CDR2 SQIVND (reference sequence). CDR3 coding DNA: TGTGCCAGTAGTACGTCAGGGGCCGGGGCCAACGTCCTGACTTTC. Its protein is CASSTSGAGANVLTF.

V and J are TRBV27 and TRBJ1-2; TRBD1 matches at 8 bases. CDR1 and CDR2 from the germline V gene are MNHEY and SMNVEV (reference sequence). The CDR3 covers 13 residues. J lost 3 bases, V lost 6 bases, and 3 bases had no gene match. The DNA for the CDR3 is TGTGCCAGCAGCCGACAGGGGTACTATGGCTACACCTTC. This encodes CASSRQGYYGYTF.

The sample holds many counts of this clone. The gene calls are TRBV6-5 and TRBJ1-4; D is unresolved. The CDR3 has 14 residues. The germline V gene encodes CDR1 MNHEY and CDR2 SVGAGI. The V end was cut by 1 base, the J end by 4 bases, with 7 bases between. The CDR3 region has the DNA TGTGCCAGCAGTTACTTCCGGGGTAATGAAAAACTGTTTTTT. Protein product: CASSYFRGNEKLFF.

J is TRBJ1-2 and V is TRBV6-1, with D tentatively TRBD1 (6 bases). Germline loops: CDR1 MNHNS, CDR2 SASEGT. This CDR3 region has 15 residues. V lost 3 bases to trimming and J lost 4 bases, with 15 bases between them. CDR3 sequence: CASSEVLGQTYGYTF. The DNA of the CDR3 is TGTGCCAGCAGTGAGGTATTAGGACAGACCTATGGCTACACCTTC.

The V call is TRBV7-9, the J call TRBJ2-5, with 7 bases identical to TRBD1. The DNA end is a closer match to TRBJ2-7, so the J assignment may be wrong. From germline, CDR1 is SEHNR and CDR2 FQNEAQ (reference sequence). This CDR3 comprises 14 residues. The CDR3 region is CASRLQGNSYEQYF. For the CDR3, the DNA is TGTGCCAGCAGGTTACAGGGGAACTCCTACGAGCAGTACTTC.

This clone was counted a single time. This chain joins TRBV5-6 and TRBJ1-2, with TRBD1 matching 9 bases. This CDR3 is built from 14 residues. Germline lookup yields CDR1 SGHDT and CDR2 YYEEEE. Trimming cost V 3 bases and J 2 bases; bases outside gene matches: 2. The CDR3 here is CASSWDRANYGYTF. CDR3 nucleotide sequence: TGTGCCAGCAGCTGGGACAGGGCAAACTATGGCTACACCTTC.

This chain links TRBV2 with TRBJ1-1; no definite D call. The CDR3 loop spans 14 amino acids. V lost 4 bases, J lost 10 bases, and 19 bases lay in between. The germline V gene has CDR1 SNHLY and CDR2 FYNNEI. CDR3 protein: CASSANIRRAGAFF. The CDR3, as DNA: TGTGCCAGCAGTGCTAATATTAGGCGGGCGGGAGCTTTCTTT.

The V gene is TRBV4-2, the J gene TRBJ2-7; 9 positions agree with TRBD1. The V and J ends lost 4 bases and 6 bases, in that order; junction bases with no gene match: 10. The CDR3 has 15 amino acids. Germline V gene lookup returns CDR1 LGHNA and CDR2 YNFKEQ. In DNA form, the CDR3 reads TGTGCCAGCAGCCGATCCTTACAGGGGGCTTTCGAGCAGTACTTC. Amino acids: CASSRSLQGAFEQYF.